This passage covers 20 T cell receptor beta chains from one sample sequenced in a study of Ad26.COV2.S vaccination and SARS-CoV-2 variants. Sequenced by immunoSEQ multiplex PCR; TCRdb stores in-frame clones only, minus some. The data hold around 300,000 clones, with 88% observed a single time. Treatment denoted: 15 to 20 received Ad26.COV2.S at low or high dose, single or two shots; roughly five received placebo; per-sample allocation not given. Sample collection was performed on day 63 after the first vaccine or placebo injection. This specimen consisted of peripheral blood, obtained in a trial of Ad26.COV2.S vaccine versus placebo. Receptor source: a person aged 18-65 years who received the Ad26.COV2.S COVID-19 vaccine or a placebo.

The chain carries TRBV15 and TRBJ1-2; TRBD1 matches at 7 bases. V lost 5 bases, J lost 4 bases, and 7 bases stayed unmatched. The CDR3 contains 14 residues. Germline V gene data show CDR1 as LNHNV and CDR2 as YYDKDF (reference sequence). CDR3 residues: CATSGWGQLYGYTF. As DNA, the CDR3 is TGTGCCACCAGCGGATGGGGACAGCTCTATGGCTACACCTTC. The full variable domain, in which reference TRBV15 and TRBJ1-2 provide the parts outside the CDR3, is DAMVIQNPRYQVTQFGKPVTLSCSQTLNHNVMYWYQQKSSQAPKLLFHYYDKDFNNEADTPDNFQSRRPNTSFCFLDIRSPGLGDTAMYLCATSGWGQLYGYTFGSGTRLTVV.

V usage is TRBV11-2 and J usage is TRBJ2-2; TRBD1 is a possible D gene (5 bases). Germline lookup yields CDR1 SGHAT and CDR2 FQNNGV. Trimming shortened V by 1 base and J by 1 base, and 13 bases separated the two germline ends. This CDR3 has 17 amino acids. DNA of the CDR3: TGTGCCAGCAGCTTAGTTTACGGCAGGGAGAACACCGGGGAGCTGTTTTTT. Translation gives CASSLVYGRENTGELFF.

The V call is TRBV6-2 or TRBV6-3, the J call TRBJ2-1; D remains unclear. This CDR3 comprises 16 residues. Trimming removed 5 bases at V and 12 bases at J, with 26 bases between. CDR1 is MNHEY, CDR2 SVGEGT, per germline. The CDR3 DNA is TGTGCCAGCAGTACAGCTGAGTCCGGCGAATTGCAAGGGCAGTTCTTC. This sequence encodes CASSTAESGELQGQFF.

The J gene is TRBJ2-2, the V gene TRBV5-5; 12 bases map to TRBD2. V lost 4 bases, J lost 0 bases, and 7 bases stayed unmatched. This CDR3 contains 18 residues. CDR1 is SGHKS, CDR2 YYEKEE, per germline (reference sequence). CDR3 region: CASSLGLAGSANTGELFF. The CDR3 bases are TGTGCCAGCAGCCTAGGACTAGCGGGAAGCGCGAACACCGGGGAGCTGTTTTTT.

The chain links TRBV5-8 to TRBJ2-1; unclear D gene. The V and J ends lost 2 bases and 9 bases respectively, with 15 bases between them. Germline CDR1 SGHTS, CDR2 YDEGEE. CDR3 length: 14 amino acids. CDR3 sequence reads: CASSLHPSPAEQFF. DNA of the CDR3: TGTGCCAGCAGCTTACACCCGTCCCCCGCTGAGCAGTTCTTC.

The count of this clone is one. This rearrangement joins TRBV7-2 to TRBJ2-7, with no clear D. CDR1 and CDR2 (germline): SGHTA, FQGNSA. Trimming left V 3 bases short and J 2 bases short, with 14 bases between. The CDR3 is made up of 15 amino acids. The CDR3 loop is CASSFTAENTYEQYF. CDR3 coding DNA: TGTGCCAGCAGCTTCACGGCAGAAAATACCTACGAGCAGTACTTC.

The gene calls are TRBV9 and TRBJ2-1; D remains ambiguous. The CDR3 runs to 14 residues. Per the germline V gene, CDR1 is SGDLS and CDR2 is YYNGEE. The V gene lost 0 bases and the J gene lost 5 bases, with 9 bases spanning the gap. The CDR3 loop reads CASSVGGGHNEQFF. The CDR3 DNA reads as TGTGCCAGCAGCGTAGGCGGCGGCCACAATGAGCAGTTCTTC.

J is TRBJ2-3 and V is TRBV7-9; 8 bases agree with TRBD2. V was clipped by 4 bases and J by 2 bases; unmatched bases: 11. Germline V lookup: CDR1 SEHNR, CDR2 FQNEAQ (reference sequence). CDR3 size: 17 residues. This CDR3 is CASSSDIAGPSTDTQYF. CDR3 nucleotides: TGTGCCAGCAGCTCCGACATAGCGGGGCCCTCCACAGATACGCAGTATTTT.

The rearrangement links TRBV7-2 to TRBJ2-6; D is possibly TRBD2 (6 bases). The length of the CDR3 is 16 residues. Germline V gives CDR1 SGHTA, CDR2 FQGNSA. The germline V and J ends were trimmed by 1 base and 0 bases, with 7 bases remaining between them. As DNA, the CDR3 is TGTGCCAGCAGCTTAGGGAGGGGCTCTGGGGCCAACGTCCTGACTTTC. It yields the protein CASSLGRGSGANVLTF.

The chain has TRBV4-1 and TRBJ1-2; 8 bases match TRBD1. Germline trimming cut 8 bases from V and 3 bases from J; bases unmatched to any gene: 11. Germline V CDR1 and CDR2: MGHRA, YSYEKL. CDR3 length equals 15 residues. The CDR3 protein is CASRIVPGQDYGYTF. The DNA of the CDR3 is TGCGCCAGCCGAATCGTCCCGGGACAGGACTATGGCTACACCTTC.

About this clone: In the same sample, other DNA sequences code for this CDR3. The chain employs TRBV5-4 and TRBJ1-3; tentative D call: TRBD1 (5 bases). The CDR3 spans 13 residues. V lost 3 bases and J 4 bases, leaving 8 bases between the germline ends. Germline V gene lookup returns CDR1 SGHNT and CDR2 YYREEE (reference sequence). This CDR3 reads CASSSGRGNTIYF. The CDR3 DNA sequence: TGTGCCAGCAGCTCGGGGCGCGGAAACACCATATATTTT.

J is TRBJ2-1 and V is TRBV6-2 or TRBV6-3, with 11 bases lining up with TRBD2. This CDR3 comprises 16 residues. CDR1 MNHEY and CDR2 SVGEGT come from the germline V gene. V dropped 6 bases and J dropped 7; count of bases not matched to a gene: 11. The CDR3 spells CASSGRGLAGGNEQFF. CDR3 in DNA: TGTGCCAGCAGCGGACGCGGGCTAGCGGGAGGTAATGAGCAGTTCTTC.

Points on this clone: The germline gene is not matched at one end of the junction; a read error may be the cause. The chain uses TRBV5-6 and TRBJ1-1; D is unresolved. This CDR3 spans 12 amino acids. Germline CDR1 is SGHDT and CDR2 is YYEEEE. The CDR3 coding sequence is TGTGCCAGCAGTTATGGGAACCCTGAAGCTTTCTTT. Protein product: CASSYGNPEAFF.

The J gene is TRBJ2-5, the V gene TRBV4-3, with 7 bases identical to TRBD2. The trim removed 1 base at V and 7 bases at J, leaving 6 bases unmatched. The germline CDR1 and CDR2 sequences are LGHNA and YSLEER. The CDR3 contains 14 residues. Written as DNA, the CDR3 is TGCGCCAGCAGCCAAGCTGGGTCGGGGGGGACCCAGTACTTC. It is translated as CASSQAGSGGTQYF.

Regarding this clone: Within the sample, other DNA sequences also encode this same CDR3. This chain connects TRBV20-1 to TRBJ1-5; D is undetermined. Germline CDR1 reads DFQATT; CDR2 reads SNEGSKA (reference sequence). CDR3 length: 13 residues. V was shortened by 3 bases and J by 6 bases, with 12 bases between the two germline ends. The CDR3 sequence: CSASRKGGQPQHF. The DNA for the CDR3 is TGCAGTGCTAGTAGAAAGGGAGGTCAGCCCCAGCATTTT.

CDR3 sequence (DNA): TGTGCCAGCAGTTACACCCACGGTAGGCTGGAAGAAAAACTGTTTTTT. Its protein is CASSYTHGRLEEKLFF. The chain couples TRBV6-2 or TRBV6-3 to TRBJ1-4; D is unclear. V lost 2 bases, J lost 8 bases, and 18 bases lay in between. This CDR3 is built from 16 residues. Germline V CDR1 and CDR2: MNHEY, SVGEGT.

The chain combines TRBV11-3 with TRBJ1-5; TRBD1 aligns across 7 bases. Germline V CDR1 and CDR2: SGHNT, YENEEA. J gave up 1 base and V 5 bases, and 11 bases lay outside the gene matches. This CDR3 has 17 amino acids. The DNA for the CDR3 is TGTGCCAGCAGCGGGGGAGTGACAGGGCGGAGCAATCAGCCCCAGCATTTT. It encodes CASSGGVTGRSNQPQHF.

The gene calls are TRBV7-2 and TRBJ2-1; D not certain. The V and J ends lost 5 bases and 0 bases respectively, with 11 bases between them. The V gene's germline CDR1 is SGHTA and CDR2 FQGNSA. The CDR3 length is 15 residues. The CDR3 sequence: CASSAQIISYNEQFF. The CDR3 DNA sequence: TGTGCCAGCAGCGCCCAGATTATCTCCTACAATGAGCAGTTCTTC.

In its sample, this clone was seen a few times. V and J are TRBV6-4 and TRBJ2-2, with D unresolved. The germline gives CDR1 MRHNA, CDR2 SNTAGT. The CDR3 is 13 amino acids. V was clipped by 3 bases and J by 4 bases, with 6 bases between them. CDR3: CASSESGTGELFF. The CDR3 coding sequence is TGTGCCAGCAGTGAATCCGGCACCGGGGAGCTGTTTTTT.

This sequence joins TRBV7-9 and TRBJ1-4; 7 bases match TRBD1. Looked up from germline, CDR1 is SEHNR and CDR2 is FQNEAQ (reference sequence). The CDR3 is 16 residues long. The ends lost 4 bases at V and 8 bases at J; junction bases unmatched: 13. The CDR3 region is CASSSGNRGSQEKLFF. CDR3 in DNA: TGTGCCAGCAGCTCAGGAAACAGGGGCTCTCAGGAAAAACTGTTTTTT.